This T cell receptor (beta chain) was recovered during a study of CD8+ T cells in alopecia areata (dated by TCRdb to 2016 to 2018). General notes on the study: The treated patients, all with moderate-to-severe alopecia areata, were enrolled in an open-label pilot trial of oral tofacitinib given at 5 to 10 mg twice daily. Tofacitinib was given for 6 to 18 months, followed by 6 months of follow-up off drug to assess delayed response and recurrence. To study T cell clonal expansion in alopecia areata, the researchers applied high-throughput TCRbeta sequencing to both the C3H/HeJ mouse model and human patients. In humans, TCRbeta sequencing was performed on scalp tissue and on sorted CD4+ and CD8+ peripheral blood T cells from healthy controls and from patients with patchy or totalis/universalis alopecia areata. Biopsies were taken from tofacitinib-treated patients at baseline and at 4 and 24 weeks of treatment, and a later scalp biopsy was taken in several of the tofacitinib-treated patients. Scalp clonality was compared across normal scalp (n=4), patchy alopecia areata scalp (n=8), and alopecia totalis/universalis scalp (n=8). The RNA source kit depended on sample type: the PAXgene miRNA kit for fixed scalp, the miRNeasy kit for PBMCs, and the RNeasy kit for mouse skin. TCRbeta CDR3 regions were amplified by immunoSEQ multiplex PCR using 35 Vbeta forward and 13 Jbeta reverse primers.

Broad study findings and their caveats: Shared TCR sequences between patients were less evident than in mice, which may be partly attributable to HLA diversity in the patient population. Scalp TCR repertoire analysis is complicated because resident alphabeta T cells in normal human skin are also sequenced, whereas mouse skin is dominated by gammadelta T cells. Lesional scalp, especially in alopecia totalis/universalis, showed higher clonality and more expanded CD8+ clones than normal scalp, suggesting antigenic drive.

From the cysteine through the phenylalanine, the CDR3 covers 11 amino acids. Kept here is only the CDR3 DNA, which spans 33 bases and is read in frame from base 1. V is cut by 8 bases and J by 5 bases, and the space between the germline ends is 9 bases. Per the germline V gene, MDHEN is the CDR1 and SYDVKM is the CDR2. The time point label corresponds to: baseline before oral tofacitinib. Peripheral blood and lesional scalp punch biopsies were obtained from patients with alopecia areata. PBMCs were separated by density centrifugation and stained for CD3, CD4 and CD8, after which CD4+ and CD8+ T cells were sorted on a FACSAria. This clone was detected only a few times. Its recognized antigen is unknown. Qualities for individual bases were not recorded, and no much larger clone is one base off. The library was generated by the immunoSEQ multiplex PCR assay. For TCR sequencing, RNA was extracted from every sample and reverse transcribed into cDNA to serve as template. SuperScript III was used for first-strand cDNA synthesis, primed with a 2:1 mix of oligo-dT and random hexamers. Amplification bias was assessed with a synthetic immune receptor repertoire, and residual bias was removed computationally. In the original analysis: Raw reads were preprocessed for error removal, and CDR3 was defined according to IMGT conventions as running from the conserved cysteine to phenylalanine. To get clonality, Shannon entropy was normalized by log2 of the number of productive unique TCRs and the result was subtracted from 1. CD4 or CD8 identity of scalp clones was inferred by cross-referencing scalp TCRbeta sequences with sorted blood CD4 and CD8 repertoires. This is the immuneACCESS table as TCRdb keeps it, with only in-frame sequences that have V and J called. A part of the clones is gone; compared with another copy, unresolved V genes explain less than half, and the rest is unexplained. V, J and clone size derive from that table, while D and trimming were established from the DNA sequence. This sample gives roughly 140,000 clones in total; roughly 46% of them show up just once. 0.95% to 1% of the sample goes to the ten largest clones.

The chain is made from TRBV28 and TRBJ1-1, with the D gene call left open. The specimen comprised CD4+ T cells sorted from blood, sampled at week 0. The TCR comes from a human donor with alopecia areata. This receptor carries the CDR3 CASLGLTEAFF. DNA sequence: TGTGCCAGCCTCGGGCTGACTGAAGCTTTCTTT.